This TCR beta chain came from a study of shared clonotypes between healthy human individuals. General observations from the study: Researchers sampled blood only, noting tissue repertoires likely differ.

Details on this clone: The antigen remains undetermined.

Libraries were prepared by immunoSEQ multiplex PCR; TCRdb keeps only in-frame clonotypes and omits some of them. The data hold some 1.5 million clones, with approximately 98% observed a single time. CDR1 is MRHNA and CDR2 is SNTAGT in the germline V gene. This CDR3 has 15 residues. Trimming took off 8 bases at V and 3 bases at J, with 19 bases between the two ends. The chain employs TRBV6-4 and TRBJ1-2, with D possibly TRBD1 on 5 matching bases. Sequenced sample: naive CD4+ T cells sorted from blood. The subset was: CD45RA+ positively selected. This clonotype was obtained from a young man in good health. CDR3 nucleotide sequence: TGTGCCAGCCCCATCCGGGGCAGCGTTTACTATGGCTACACCTTC. Protein: CASPIRGSVYYGYTF.